This TCR beta chain was identified in a study of cytomegalovirus exposure and HLA in healthy donors (dated by TCRdb to the late 2010s). About the investigation overall: According to an earlier analysis of 587 of the donors, 200 million or so T cells yielded 120 million or so unique TCR beta sequences and about 300 Gb of sequence data. Both class I and class II loci were covered by HLA typing, at four-digit resolution. Donor age, sex, ethnicity and CMV serostatus were collected together with the repertoire data. On average, 235,054 unique TCR beta nucleotide sequences were sequenced per donor among 350 to 400 genotyped donors of the cohort, with roughly 18% of those sequences being non-productive. The study was designed to test whether signatures of past pathogen exposure could be identified by cataloging public T cell receptors. Every repertoire in the discovery cohort had been generated on one and the same sequencing platform. The T cell repertoires of around 730 subjects were profiled by immunosequencing and related to cytomegalovirus serostatus. The number of donors typed differed by locus, with roughly 629-640 for A, B, C, DRB1 and DQB1, around 520 for DQA1, over 600 for DPA1, and some 440 for DPB1. In addition to the first cohort of 666 subjects, a separate validation cohort of 130 or so different subjects was used. In a later analysis, previously published TCR beta repertoires from about 640 donors were re-analyzed and high-resolution HLA genotyping was added so that TCR occurrence patterns could be studied. An earlier analysis of around 580 of the donors used high-throughput TCR beta sequencing to judge whether each TCR beta V gene segment behaved as functional or pseudogenic. In the later analysis, no new phenotypic data were used to find candidate immune exposures; instead, reliance was placed on TCR beta sequences and their occurrence across donors. An early release that covered around 590 HLA-typed donors contained about 300 gigabases of sequencing data and tens of millions of unique TCR sequences. Four or five DR-DQ haplotypes were handled as single units for association and clustering because linkage in the cohort was strong. In a later genetic analysis, genome-wide SNP genotypes for about 65% of the roughly 700 donors were used, and that subset was treated as a discovery cohort. The genetic ancestry cluster associated with self-reported Caucasian donors included approximately 85% of the roughly 410 genotyped donors. High-throughput TCR immunosequencing, statistical association of individual TCRs with disease status, and machine learning were combined to predict cytomegalovirus infection status.

In total, around 600 healthy bone marrow donors made up the cohort. Cohort members were all nominally healthy when sampled, although unrecorded immune exposures were likely present. The donor tested CMV seronegative, placing the donor among the roughly 340 seronegative members of the cohort. A peripheral blood sample was provided by each donor, and peripheral blood mononuclear cells were used for TCR beta sequencing. The Qiagen DNeasy Blood Extraction Kit was used to extract genomic DNA from the blood cell samples. About this clone itself: What this receptor recognizes is not known. The record has no base qualities; no much larger clone is one base away.

General findings and caveats noted by the study authors: Compared with the 666-donor mean, donors in an Asian-associated ancestry cluster had fewer N-insertions in productive TCRs, according to a later genetic analysis. An earlier analysis of 450 to 750 of the donors showed that most TCR beta V segments appeared in productive rearrangements either about 87% or about 30% of the time, which broadly matched IMGT annotations. Sequencing depth was assumed to be roughly uniform across donors in the presence/absence analyses, though that assumption may not hold. When HLA alleles, especially DR and DQ, strongly co-occurred, attributing TCR associations to individual alleles was difficult. A total of roughly 160 TCR beta chains were listed by the study as associated with cytomegalovirus. Several of the top co-occurrence clusters appeared to be linked to parvovirus B19, influenza, CMV and Epstein-Barr virus, according to a later analysis. Compared with equally common non-associated chains, HLA-associated TCR beta chains in a later analysis were more clonally expanded and had lower generation probabilities. In a later analysis, the rate of TCR association differed among HLA loci, with DRB1 alleles having the most associated TCRs and HLA-C alleles having the fewest. A later analysis found that most CMV-associated TCR beta chains appeared HLA-restricted, with HLA associations seemingly driven largely by CMV exposure. In a later analysis, about 16,000 TCR beta sequences were associated with specific HLA alleles at a false discovery rate of 0.05. A further reported finding was that TCR beta sequences accurately predicted the HLA-A and HLA-B alleles for most subjects in the first cohort. CMV serostatus was the only immune exposure information available for the cohort. Correlated functional status among segregating V segments might reflect linkage disequilibrium, but an unknown experimental factor could not be ruled out. In this cohort, only TCR beta chains were sequenced, and detectable features were limited by the absence of alpha or paired-chain data. HLA typing was unavailable for some donors at each locus, so association tests used only the typed subset. Some IMGT-functional V segments, including TRBV6-2 and TRBV6-3, could not be distinguished by the 87-base-pair reads and were therefore excluded. In both the original and validation cohorts, the classifier was reported to diagnose cytomegalovirus status with high specificity and sensitivity. A group of highly shared sequence variants was considered likely to be a technical artifact of the sequencing pipeline. Some 15 rarely observed V segments, including chromosome 9 orphons, were excluded from the earlier analysis of about 610 of the donors because counts were too low. A few of the identified cytomegalovirus-associated TCR beta chains were confirmed in vitro to be specific for cytomegalovirus antigens. While some public TCRs were present in many individuals, most TCR sequences turned up only very rarely across donors. The authors suggested that the approach could potentially be extended to other disease states and immunological phenotypes. An association between a missense DCLRE1C variant and V-gene and J-gene trimming of TCR beta chains was found in a later genetic analysis and replicated in an independent cohort.

Library preparation used the immunoSEQ multiplex PCR assay. The multiplex PCR relied on a mix of 60 forward primers for TCR Vbeta segments and 13 reverse primers for TCR Jbeta segments. Amplification of the CDR3 region of rearranged TCR beta genes was performed with a multiplex PCR assay on genomic DNA. The Illumina HiSeq System was used to sequence the amplified TCR beta libraries as 87-base-pair reads. As for the authors' bioinformatics: Across the 600 to 700 repertoires, a later analysis counted approximately 75 million unique TCR beta chains, some 11 million of which were shared by at least two donors. Raw reads were error-corrected and collapsed into unique sequences by a nearest-neighbor algorithm in which closely related sequences were merged to remove PCR and sequencing errors. To assign V, D and J gene segments, CDR3 sequences were aligned to IMGT reference sequences. For a sequence to be retained, at least a six-nucleotide match to both a V gene segment and a J gene segment was required. Rearrangements were called productive when the CDR3 lacked stop codons and stayed in frame with V and J; all others were non-productive. CDR3 was defined by IMGT convention, running from the second conserved V-encoded cysteine to the conserved J-encoded phenylalanine. The earlier analysis of approximately 590 of the donors excluded any sequence lacking an unambiguous match to a single V gene segment. An earlier analysis of fewer than 750 of the donors called V segments functional above 56.7% productive rearrangements and segregating when the between-donor standard deviation exceeded 5%. A statistical classification framework was developed to diagnose cytomegalovirus status using the catalog of TCR beta chain sequences. A later analysis assigned V and J genes by comparing TCR nucleotide sequences with IMGT/GENE-DB human TR gene sequences. In a later analysis, CDR3 sequences and most-parsimonious VDJ recombination scenarios were assigned using the TCRdist pipeline. In a later analysis, each TCR beta chain was defined by its CDR3 amino acid sequence together with its V-gene family, and reads without a unique V-gene family were excluded. As a way to deal with suspected cross-contamination and a sequencing artifact, a later analysis dropped roughly 600 nucleotide sequences that were highly shared and had low generation probability. For each public chain, a later analysis derived a clonal expansion index from normalized ranks of inferred template counts within each repertoire. A later analysis computed generation probabilities with a VDJ recombination model fitted to out-of-frame rearrangements, and checked the results against IGoR. A later analysis scored TCR-TCR, TCR-HLA and TCR-CMV co-occurrence with hypergeometric tests, applying a repertoire-size bias correction to TCR pairs. False discovery rates were estimated in a later analysis by permuting HLA or CMV assignments 20 times. In a later analysis, co-occurring TCRs were grouped using DBSCAN, and TCRdist sequence similarity was added for clustering within HLA-allele-positive subsets. Repertoires with fewer than 30,000 or more than 120,000 public chains, plus five repertoires with anomalous nucleotide sharing, were excluded from co-occurrence clustering. The source is immuneACCESS, and TCRdb retained only in-frame sequences with V and J called. Part of the clones is not carried over; for the studies checked, unresolved V genes explain less than half of this, and the remainder is unexplained. V, J and clone size are taken as reported in that table, and D and trimming were inferred from the DNA itself. The sample yields 90,000 to 150,000 clones; around 86% were counted once. 2% to 2.5% of the sample is taken by the ten largest.

As encoded in the germline V gene, CDR1 is WSHSY while CDR2 is SAAADI. From V the trimming removes 4 bases and from J it removes 5 bases, while the gene matches leave 7 bases of the junction unaccounted for. The CDR3, cysteine through phenylalanine, is 14 amino acids long. The CDR3 DNA has 42 bases and is translated from base 1. This clonotype was obtained from a woman in her 40s in good health and CMV-seronegative. Specimen: PBMCs. The chain is assembled from TRBV10-2 and TRBJ2-5; TRBD2 lines up with 7 middle nucleotides. Read as DNA, the sequence is TGCGCCAGCAGTGTGCGGGAGATTGGGGAGACCCAGTACTTC. Its coded protein is CASSVREIGETQYF.